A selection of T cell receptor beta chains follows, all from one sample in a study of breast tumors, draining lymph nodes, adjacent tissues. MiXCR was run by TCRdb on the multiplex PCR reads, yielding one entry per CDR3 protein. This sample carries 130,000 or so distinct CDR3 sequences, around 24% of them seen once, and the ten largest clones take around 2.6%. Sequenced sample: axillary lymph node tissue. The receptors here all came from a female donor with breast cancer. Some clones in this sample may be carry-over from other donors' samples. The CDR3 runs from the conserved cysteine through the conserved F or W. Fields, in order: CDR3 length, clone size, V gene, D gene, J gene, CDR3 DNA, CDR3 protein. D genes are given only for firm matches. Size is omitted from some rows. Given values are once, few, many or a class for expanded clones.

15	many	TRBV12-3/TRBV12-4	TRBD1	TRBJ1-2	TGTGCCAGCAGTTTAAAGGGACAGGGGGCGCTTGGCTACACCTTC	CASSLKGQGALGYTF
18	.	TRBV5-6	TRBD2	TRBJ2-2	TGTGCCAGCAGCTTGGCGGGGTTAGCGGGTAAAAACACCGGGGAGCTGTTTTTT	CASSLAGLAGKNTGELFF
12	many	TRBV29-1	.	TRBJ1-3	TGCAGCGTGTGGGACGGTGGAAACACCATATATTTT	CSVWDGGNTIYF
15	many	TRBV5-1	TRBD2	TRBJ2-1	TGCGCCAGCAGCCCAACGACTAGCGGAGGGAATGAGCAGTTCTTC	CASSPTTSGGNEQFF
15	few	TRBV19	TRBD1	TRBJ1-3	TGTGCCAGTAGTATCTGGCAGGGGGAACGAAACACCATATATTTT	CASSIWQGERNTIYF
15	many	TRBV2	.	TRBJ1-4	TGTGCCAGCAGTGAAGCGCAGGGGCCTAATGAAAAACTGTTTTTT	CASSEAQGPNEKLFF
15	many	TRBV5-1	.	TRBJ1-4	TGCGCCAGCAGCACGCAGGGGCCTTGGGATGAAAAACTGTTTTTT	CASSTQGPWDEKLFF
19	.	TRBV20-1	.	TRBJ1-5	TGCAGTGCTAGATCCACGGGGGACGCCGGTCCATTTGGCAATCAGCCCCAGCATTTT	CSARSTGDAGPFGNQPQHF
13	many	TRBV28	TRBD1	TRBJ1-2	TGTGCCATTAAAGAGGACAGGGTCTATGGCTACACCTTC	CAIKEDRVYGYTF
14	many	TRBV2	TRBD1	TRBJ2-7	TGTGCCACCAGAAGACAGGGGAACTCCTACGAGCAGTACTTC	CATRRQGNSYEQYF
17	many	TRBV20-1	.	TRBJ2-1	TGCAGTGCTAGAGGGGGAGGCGGAATGAGCTCCTACAATGAGCAGTTCTTC	CSARGGGGMSSYNEQFF
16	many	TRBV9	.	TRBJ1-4	TGTGCCAGCAGCGTAGGAGCAGGTGCAACTAATGAAAAACTGTTTTTT	CASSVGAGATNEKLFF
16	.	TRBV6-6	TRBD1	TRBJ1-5	TGTGCCAGCAGTTACCTGACAGGGATGGCTAATCAGCCCCAGCATTTT	CASSYLTGMANQPQHF
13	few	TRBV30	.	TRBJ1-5	TGTGCCTGGACCATGGATCTCAATCAGCCCCAGCATTTT	CAWTMDLNQPQHF
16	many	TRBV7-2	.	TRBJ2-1	TGTGCCAGCAGCGGGGGTCTTGGCGGATCCTACAATGAGCAGTTCTTC	CASSGGLGGSYNEQFF
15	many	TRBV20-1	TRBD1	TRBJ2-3	TGCAGTGCTGTACCCGGGACAGGCCCCACAGATACGCAGTATTTT	CSAVPGTGPTDTQYF
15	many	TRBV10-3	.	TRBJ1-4	TGTGCCATCAGTGAGTCAAGGGCAACTAATGAAAAACTGTTTTTT	CAISESRATNEKLFF
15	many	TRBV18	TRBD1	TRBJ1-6	TGTGCCAGCTCACCGGGGGCAGGGGGTAAAGAGCCCCTCCACTTT	CASSPGAGGKEPLHF
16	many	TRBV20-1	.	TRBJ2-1	TGCAGTGCTAGGACCGCAGCGGGTGGCGTTCACAATGAGCAGTTCTTC	CSARTAAGGVHNEQFF
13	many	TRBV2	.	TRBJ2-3	TGTGCCAGCAGGAAGCGAGGGACAGATACGCAGTATTTT	CASRKRGTDTQYF
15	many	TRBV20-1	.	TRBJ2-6	TGCAGTGCTAGTCGGGCTCTGGAAGGGGCCAACGTCCTGACTTTC	CSASRALEGANVLTF
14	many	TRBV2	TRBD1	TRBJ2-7	TGTGCCAGCAGTACCGGGACAGGGACCCTCGAGCAGTACTTC	CASSTGTGTLEQYF
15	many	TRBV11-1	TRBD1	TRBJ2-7	TGTGCCAGCAGCCGACGACAGGGGGGCGCCTACGAGCAGTACTTC	CASSRRQGGAYEQYF
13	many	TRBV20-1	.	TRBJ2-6	TGCAGTGCTAGGCGGGCTGGGGCCAACGTCCTGACTTTC	CSARRAGANVLTF
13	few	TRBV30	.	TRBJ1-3	TGTGCCTGGGACACCGCCTCTGGAAACACCATATATTTT	CAWDTASGNTIYF
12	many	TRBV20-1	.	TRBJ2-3	TGCAGTGCTAGAAAGCCCACAGATACGCAGTATTTT	CSARKPTDTQYF
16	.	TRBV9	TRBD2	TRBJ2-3	TGTGCCAGCAGCGGAGGGACTAGCGGGCTCACAGATACGCAGTATTTT	CASSGGTSGLTDTQYF
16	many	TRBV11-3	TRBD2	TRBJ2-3	TGTGCCAGCAGCCGACAACGACTAGCGGGAGCGGATACGCAGTATTTT	CASSRQRLAGADTQYF
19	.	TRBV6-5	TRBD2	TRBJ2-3	TGTGCCAGCAGTCCCGACAGGGCCGGGACTAGCGGGGTCACAGATACGCAGTATTTT	CASSPDRAGTSGVTDTQYF
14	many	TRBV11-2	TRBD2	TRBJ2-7	TGTGCCAGCAGCTTAGATCGGACTAGCTACGAGCAGTACTTC	CASSLDRTSYEQYF
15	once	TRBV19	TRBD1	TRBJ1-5	TGTGCCAGTAGTCTCGGGACAGGCCACAATCAGTCCCAGCATTTT	CASSLGTGHNQSQHF